The 29 T cell receptor beta chains below all came from one sample that was sequenced in a study of OX40 agonist ivuxolimab in advanced cancers. Produced via immunoSEQ multiplex PCR; TCRdb's table is partial and in-frame only. This table has tens of thousands of clones, approximately 80% appearing once. This specimen was CD4+ or CD8+ T cells sorted from blood, taken in a trial of the OX40 agonist ivuxolimab. These receptors were collected from an adult with an advanced solid tumor such as melanoma, head and neck, liver or kidney cancer.

The rearrangement uses TRBV5-1 and TRBJ2-5, with 9 bases fitting TRBD2. This CDR3 spans 14 amino acids. Looked up from germline, CDR1 is SGHRS and CDR2 is YFSETQ. The trim removed 4 bases at V and 7 bases at J, leaving 8 bases unmatched. DNA of the CDR3: TGCGCCAGCAGCCAGGGACTAGCAGGCGGGACCCAGTACTTC. It encodes CASSQGLAGGTQYF.

The V gene is TRBV6-1, the J gene TRBJ2-6; tentatively, D is TRBD1 or TRBD2 (5 bases each). Germline CDR1 is MNHNS and CDR2 is SASEGT. V shed 0 bases and J shed 2 bases, with 8 bases lying between them. This CDR3 is built from 16 residues. CDR3 loop: CASSEAGTTGANVLTF. The CDR3 region has the DNA TGTGCCAGCAGTGAAGCTGGGACCACTGGGGCCAACGTCCTGACTTTC.

The rearrangement links TRBV7-2 to TRBJ1-3; the D gene is possibly TRBD1 (5 bases). Germline loops: CDR1 SGHTA, CDR2 FQGNSA. The V gene lost 5 bases and the J gene lost 1 base, with 9 bases spanning the gap. This CDR3 has 14 residues. The CDR3 spells CASSPGTSGNTIYF. The CDR3, as DNA: TGTGCCAGCAGCCCAGGGACTTCTGGAAACACCATATATTTT.

Turning to this clone: The sample contains more than one DNA sequence encoding this CDR3. The genes are TRBV5-6 and TRBJ2-4; D is perhaps TRBD1 (5 bases). This CDR3 comprises 16 residues. V shed 4 bases and J shed 0 bases, with 14 bases lying between them. Per germline, CDR1 SGHDT and CDR2 YYEEEE. DNA of the CDR3: TGTGCCAGCAGCCCTAGGGGATCGGAAGCCAAAAACATTCAGTACTTC. As protein: CASSPRGSEAKNIQYF.

The rearrangement uses TRBV6-6 and TRBJ1-1; tentative D call: TRBD1 (6 bases). The CDR3 runs 16 residues. Germline V gene data show CDR1 as MNHNY and CDR2 as SVGAGI (reference sequence). V was pared by 7 bases and J by 5 bases, with 23 bases between. The chain's CDR3 is CASTIMTGHPKTEAFF. The CDR3 coding sequence is TGTGCCAGCACGATAATGACGGGACACCCGAAGACTGAAGCTTTCTTT.

V and J are TRBV5-6 and TRBJ2-5; unclear D gene. The CDR3 spans 14 residues. Germline loops: CDR1 SGHDT, CDR2 YYEEEE. Trimming removed 2 bases at V and 3 bases at J, with 11 bases between. The CDR3 region has the DNA TGTGCCAGCAGCTTATGGGGATTGAAAGAGACCCAGTACTTC. It codes for CASSLWGLKETQYF.

This chain connects TRBV7-2 to TRBJ1-2; unclear D gene. Looked up from germline, CDR1 is SGHTA and CDR2 is FQGNSA. V lost 1 base and J 6 bases, leaving 9 bases between the germline ends. The CDR3 is made up of 13 amino acids. The CDR3 sequence is CASSLGVPNGYTF. CDR3 nucleotides: TGTGCCAGCAGCTTAGGAGTACCCAATGGCTACACCTTC.

The chain joins TRBV14 to TRBJ1-3; D not resolved. Germline lookup yields CDR1 SGHDN and CDR2 FVKESK. This CDR3 is built from 13 residues. V was clipped by 2 bases and J by 1 base, with 3 bases between them. The CDR3 reads CASSQISGNTIYF. In DNA form, the CDR3 reads TGTGCCAGCAGCCAAATTTCTGGAAACACCATATATTTT. Using reference TRBV14 and TRBJ1-3 for the parts outside the CDR3, the full variable domain is EAGVTQFPSHSVIEKGQTVTLRCDPISGHDNLYWYRRVMGKEIKFLLHFVKESKQDESGMPNNRFLAERTGGTYSTLKVQPAELEDSGVYFCASSQISGNTIYFGEGSWLTVV.

This clone was found once. The chain employs TRBV7-2 and TRBJ1-3, with D perhaps matching TRBD1 (5 bases). Trimming cost V 1 base and J 4 bases, with 14 bases left between them. Germline V gene data show CDR1 as SGHTA and CDR2 as FQGNSA. CDR3 length equals 16 residues. The CDR3 region is CASSLGQIESGNTIYF. The CDR3 region has the DNA TGTGCCAGCAGCTTAGGACAGATCGAGTCGGGAAACACCATATATTTT.

The genes are TRBV5-4 and TRBJ1-2; no firm D call. Germline V gives CDR1 SGHNT, CDR2 YYREEE (reference sequence). This CDR3 spans 15 amino acids. V was cut by 2 bases and J by 0 bases, with 11 bases left in between. This CDR3 reads CASSFGRGTNYGYTF. CDR3 nucleotide sequence: TGTGCCAGCAGCTTTGGGCGGGGAACTAACTATGGCTACACCTTC.

The V and J genes are TRBV9 and TRBJ1-3; TRBD1 is a possible D gene (5 bases). Germline CDR1 is SGDLS and CDR2 is YYNGEE. V was trimmed by 5 bases and J by 4 bases, leaving 13 bases between them. CDR3 length: 14 amino acids. CDR3 region: CASSARGVGNTIYF. In nucleotides, the CDR3 is TGTGCCAGCAGTGCTAGGGGAGTCGGAAACACCATATATTTT.

Here the CDR3 DNA reads TGTGCCAGCGGCCCACGAAATTCACCCCTCCACTTT. Amino acids: CASGPRNSPLHF. The chain recombines TRBV5-6 with TRBJ1-6; D uncertain. Trimming cost V 7 bases and J 7 bases, with 9 bases left between them. The CDR3 runs to 12 residues. Germline lookup yields CDR1 SGHDT and CDR2 YYEEEE.

The chain combines TRBV7-8 with TRBJ2-7; D might be TRBD2 (5 bases). The germline V and J ends were trimmed by 2 bases and 4 bases, with 9 bases remaining between them. CDR1 SGHVS and CDR2 FQNEAQ come from the germline V gene. CDR3 size: 13 residues. The CDR3 DNA follows: TGTGCCAGCAGCTTACCCGGCGGGTACGAGCAGTACTTC. This sequence encodes CASSLPGGYEQYF.

This clone was seen a few times. The chain combines TRBV11-2 with TRBJ1-2; possible D gene TRBD1, 5 bases. Germline lookup yields CDR1 SGHAT and CDR2 FQNNGV. V lost 4 bases to trimming and J lost 8 bases, with 17 bases between them. This CDR3 has 14 residues. The CDR3 DNA sequence: TGTGCCAGCAGCTCCCTCCGGAGGGGTGGAGGCTACACCTTC. Translating it yields CASSSLRRGGGYTF.

The chain recombines TRBV2 with TRBJ1-1; no reliable D call. V lost 2 bases to trimming and J lost 6 bases, with 13 bases between them. The CDR3 runs 14 residues. Germline CDR1 SNHLY, CDR2 FYNNEI. CDR3 DNA sequence: TGTGCCAGCAGTGAAATCCTCGGTAGGGCTGAAGCTTTCTTT. Translating it yields CASSEILGRAEAFF. The entire variable domain, with the rest obtained from reference TRBV2 and TRBJ1-1, is as follows: EPEVTQTPSHQVTQMGQEVILRCVPISNHLYFYWYRQILGQKVEFLVSFYNNEISEKSEIFDDQFSVERPDGSNFTLKIRSTKLEDSAMYFCASSEILGRAEAFFGQGTRLTVV.

This clone has just one count. This rearrangement joins TRBV7-3 to TRBJ1-6; D unclear. Trimming pared 2 bases from V and 9 bases from J, leaving 14 bases between. Germline V gene data show CDR1 as SGHTA and CDR2 as FQGTGA. The CDR3 spans 15 residues. Here the CDR3 reads CASSLGWGNSSPLHF. As DNA, the CDR3 is TGTGCCAGCAGCTTAGGATGGGGTAATAGTTCACCCCTCCACTTT.

The rearrangement links TRBV6-5 to TRBJ2-3; TRBD1 might be the D (7 bases). V was pared by 2 bases and J by 2 bases, with 11 bases between. Germline CDR1 is MNHEY and CDR2 is SVGAGI. This CDR3 has 15 amino acids. For the CDR3, the DNA is TGTGCCAGCAGTTACACAGGGGAGGTCACAGATACGCAGTATTTT. Amino acids: CASSYTGEVTDTQYF.

This clone was observed a single time. The J gene is TRBJ1-3, the V gene TRBV29-1; no definite D call. The ends were cut back, 2 bases at V and 7 bases at J, with 6 bases in the middle. The CDR3 sequence is 11 residues long. Per germline, CDR1 SQVTM and CDR2 ANQGSEA. For the CDR3, the DNA is TGCAGCGTTGAAATAGGGAACACCATATATTTT. This codes for CSVEIGNTIYF.

This clone was counted once. The genes are TRBV18 and TRBJ1-5; 10 bases agree with TRBD1. CDR1 KGHSH and CDR2 LQKENI come from the germline V gene. Germline trimming cut 2 bases from V and 6 bases from J; bases unmatched to any gene: 4. The CDR3 contains 15 residues. Here the CDR3 reads CASSPATGGLQPQHF. CDR3 bases: TGTGCCAGCTCACCAGCGACAGGGGGCCTTCAGCCCCAGCATTTT.

DNA of the CDR3: TGTGCCAGCAGTCACCTGACAGGGGGAGGAGAGACCCAGTACTTC. Protein: CASSHLTGGGETQYF. The chain employs TRBV7-2 and TRBJ2-5; TRBD1 agrees at 9 bases. Germline CDR1 reads SGHTA; CDR2 reads FQGNSA. The CDR3 is 15 residues long. V was pared by 6 bases and J by 4 bases, with 9 bases of the junction left unmatched. Combining the CDR3 with reference TRBV7-2 and TRBJ2-5 gives the whole variable domain GAGVSQSPSNKVTEKGKDVELRCDPISGHTALYWYRQSLGQGLEFLIYFQGNSAPDKSGLPSDRFSAERTGGSVSTLTIQRTQQEDSAVYLCASSHLTGGGETQYFGPGTRLLVL.

The rearrangement links TRBV28 to TRBJ2-7, with 8 bases that match TRBD2. Germline-derived CDR1 and CDR2 are MDHEN and SYDVKM. V dropped 4 bases and J dropped 7; count of bases not matched to a gene: 9. CDR3 length: 14 residues. In DNA, the CDR3 is TGTGCCAGCAGTTATAGCGGGGTTGCATTAGAGCAGTACGTC. This sequence encodes CASSYSGVALEQYV.

V is TRBV28 and J is TRBJ1-5; possible D gene TRBD1, 5 bases. Between the trimmed V and J ends, which lost 4 bases and 6 bases, there was a span of 7 bases. This CDR3 contains 12 residues. CDR1 is MDHEN and CDR2 is SYDVKM in the germline V gene. CDR3 in DNA: TGTGCCAGCAGTTGGGGGGGTCAGCCCCAGCATTTT. It codes for CASSWGGQPQHF.

J is TRBJ2-6 and V is TRBV14; D possibly corresponds to TRBD2 (5 bases). This CDR3 has 17 amino acids. Germline CDR1 SGHDN, CDR2 FVKESK. Trimming took off 1 base at V and 2 bases at J, with 12 bases between the two ends. The CDR3 sequence: CASSQGIRGAGANVLTF. CDR3 nucleotides: TGTGCCAGCAGCCAAGGAATTCGGGGAGCTGGGGCCAACGTCCTGACTTTC.

The CDR3 reads CASSIAGLNIQYF. CDR3 bases: TGTGCCAGTAGTATAGCGGGCCTAAACATTCAGTACTTC. The rearrangement links TRBV19 to TRBJ2-4; D not certain. This CDR3 is 13 amino acids long. Germline V CDR1 and CDR2: LNHDA, SQIVND (reference sequence). V was pared by 1 base and J by 6 bases, with 7 bases between.

This sequence joins TRBV11-3 and TRBJ2-5, with unresolved D. The V end was cut by 0 bases, the J end by 2 bases, with 7 bases between. Germline loops: CDR1 SGHNT, CDR2 YENEEA. The CDR3 runs to 14 residues. Here the CDR3 reads CASSLDGRQETQYF. As DNA, the CDR3 is TGTGCCAGCAGCTTAGACGGCAGACAAGAGACCCAGTACTTC.

The rearrangement joins TRBV10-3 to TRBJ1-1, with D unresolved. The CDR3 has 14 residues. CDR1 is ENHRY and CDR2 is SYGVKD in the germline V gene. With 10 bases removed from V and 0 bases from J, the gap between germline ends came to 15 bases. The DNA of the CDR3 is TGTGCCACCGAGGACGGAAAAGTGAACACTGAAGCTTTCTTT. It translates to CATEDGKVNTEAFF.

V gene TRBV29-1 combines with J gene TRBJ1-2; TRBD1 aligns across 7 bases. The V and J ends lost 0 bases and 4 bases, in that order; junction bases with no gene match: 8. Per germline, CDR1 SQVTM and CDR2 ANQGSEA. This CDR3 contains 15 residues. CDR3 bases: TGCAGCGTTGAAGATCACAGGGGCAGAACCTATGGCTACACCTTC. This gives the protein CSVEDHRGRTYGYTF.

CDR3 in amino acids: CASSSEDFNQPQHF. CDR3 sequence (DNA): TGTGCCAGCAGTTCCGAGGACTTCAATCAGCCCCAGCATTTT. The chain couples TRBV28 to TRBJ1-5, with D unresolved. The CDR3 sequence is 14 residues long. Germline CDR1 is MDHEN and CDR2 is SYDVKM. V was pared by 4 bases and J by 3 bases, with 10 bases between.

The chain employs TRBV10-3 and TRBJ2-7; 7 positions match TRBD1. The CDR3 sequence is 14 residues long. Germline assignment: CDR1 ENHRY and CDR2 SYGVKD. V was clipped by 6 bases and J by 0 bases; unmatched bases: 5. CDR3: CAIRETGISYEQYF. For the CDR3, the DNA is TGTGCCATCAGGGAGACAGGGATCTCCTACGAGCAGTACTTC.